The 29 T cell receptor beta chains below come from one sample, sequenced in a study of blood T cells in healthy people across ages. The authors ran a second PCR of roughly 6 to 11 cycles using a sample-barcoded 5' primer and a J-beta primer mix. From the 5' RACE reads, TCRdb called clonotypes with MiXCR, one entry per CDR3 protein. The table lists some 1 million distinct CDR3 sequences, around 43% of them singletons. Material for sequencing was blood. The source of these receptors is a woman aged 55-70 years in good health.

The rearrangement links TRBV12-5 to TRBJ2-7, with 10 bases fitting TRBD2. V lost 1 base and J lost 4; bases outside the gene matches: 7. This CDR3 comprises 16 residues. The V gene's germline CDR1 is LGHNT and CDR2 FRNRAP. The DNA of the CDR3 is TGTGCTAGTGGTTTGGGAAAAGCGGGAGGGACATACGAGCAGTACTTC. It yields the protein CASGLGKAGGTYEQYF.

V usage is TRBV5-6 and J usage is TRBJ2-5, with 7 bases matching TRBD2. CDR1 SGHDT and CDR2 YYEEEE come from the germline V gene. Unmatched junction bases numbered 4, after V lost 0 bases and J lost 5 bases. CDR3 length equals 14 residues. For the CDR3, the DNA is TGTGCCAGCAGCTTGGAAGGACTAGGGGAGACCCAGTACTTC. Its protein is CASSLEGLGETQYF.

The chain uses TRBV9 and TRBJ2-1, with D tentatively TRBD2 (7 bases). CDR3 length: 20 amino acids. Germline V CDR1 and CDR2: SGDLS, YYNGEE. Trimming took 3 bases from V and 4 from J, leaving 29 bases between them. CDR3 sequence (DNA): TGTGCCAGCAGCGCTAGAGGGGGGGTAGCGGGCCAGGTCATATACAATGAGCAGTTCTTC. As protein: CASSARGGVAGQVIYNEQFF.

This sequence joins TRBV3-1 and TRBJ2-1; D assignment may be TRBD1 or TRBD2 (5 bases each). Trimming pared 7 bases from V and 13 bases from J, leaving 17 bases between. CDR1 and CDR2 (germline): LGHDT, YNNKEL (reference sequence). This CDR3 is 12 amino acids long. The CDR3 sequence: CASTDSIGTQFF. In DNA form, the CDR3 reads TGTGCCAGCACCGACTCGATTGGGACCCAGTTCTTC.

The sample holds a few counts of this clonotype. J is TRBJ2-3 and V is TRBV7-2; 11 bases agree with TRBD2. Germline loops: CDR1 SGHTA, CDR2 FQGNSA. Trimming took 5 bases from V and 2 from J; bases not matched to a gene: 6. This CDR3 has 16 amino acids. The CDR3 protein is CASSLTSGTFTDTQYF. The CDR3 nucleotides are TGTGCCAGCAGCCTGACTAGCGGGACCTTCACAGATACGCAGTATTTT.

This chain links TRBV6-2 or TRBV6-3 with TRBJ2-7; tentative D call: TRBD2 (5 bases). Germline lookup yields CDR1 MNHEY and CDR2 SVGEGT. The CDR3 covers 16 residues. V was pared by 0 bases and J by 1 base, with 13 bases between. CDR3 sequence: CASSYSTRGQSYEQYF. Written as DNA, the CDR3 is TGTGCCAGCAGTTACTCCACTCGCGGGCAGTCCTACGAGCAGTACTTC.

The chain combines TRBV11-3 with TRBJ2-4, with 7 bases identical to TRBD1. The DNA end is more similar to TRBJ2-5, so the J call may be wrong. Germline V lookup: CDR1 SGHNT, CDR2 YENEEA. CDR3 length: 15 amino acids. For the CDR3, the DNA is TGTGCCAGCAGCCCGGGCAGGGGGAAGACGGAGACCCAGTACTTC. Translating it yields CASSPGRGKTETQYF.

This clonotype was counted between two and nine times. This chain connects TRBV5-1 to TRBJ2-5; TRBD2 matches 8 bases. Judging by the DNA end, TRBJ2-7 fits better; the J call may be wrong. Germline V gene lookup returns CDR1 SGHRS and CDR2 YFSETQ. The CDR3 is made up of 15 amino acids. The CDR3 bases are TGCGCCAGCAGCTCGGCGGGTAGCGGGACCGACGAGCAGTACTTC. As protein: CASSSAGSGTDEQYF.

The chain's CDR3 is CASSQSQGDSNQPQHF. The CDR3 DNA follows: TGTGCCAGCAGTCAATCACAGGGAGATAGCAATCAGCCCCAGCATTTT. The chain links TRBV27 to TRBJ1-5, with D maybe TRBD1 (6 bases). Deletions cut 5 bases from V and 0 bases from J, with 14 bases between. The CDR3 loop spans 16 amino acids. The germline V gene encodes CDR1 MNHEY and CDR2 SMNVEV (reference sequence).

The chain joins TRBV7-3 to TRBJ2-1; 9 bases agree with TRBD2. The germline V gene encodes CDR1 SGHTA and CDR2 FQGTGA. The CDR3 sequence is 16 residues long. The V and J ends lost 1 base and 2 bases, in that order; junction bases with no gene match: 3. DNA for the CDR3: TGTGCCAGCAGCTTAAGGGGACTAGCAGCCTACAATGAGCAGTTCTTC. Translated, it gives CASSLRGLAAYNEQFF.

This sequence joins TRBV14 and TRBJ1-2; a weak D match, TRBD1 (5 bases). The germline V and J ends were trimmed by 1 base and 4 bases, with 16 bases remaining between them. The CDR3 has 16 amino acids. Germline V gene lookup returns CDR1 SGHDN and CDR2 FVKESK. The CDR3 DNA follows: TGTGCCAGCAGCCAAGGCCGCGAGTGGGGGGGCTATGGCTACACCTTC. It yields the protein CASSQGREWGGYGYTF.

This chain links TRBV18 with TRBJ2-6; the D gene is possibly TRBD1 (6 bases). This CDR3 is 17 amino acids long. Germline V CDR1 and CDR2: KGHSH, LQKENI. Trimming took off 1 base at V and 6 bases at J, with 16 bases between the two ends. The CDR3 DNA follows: TGTGCCAGCTCACCACTGAAGGCGACAGGCTTGGCCAACGTCCTGACTTTC. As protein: CASSPLKATGLANVLTF.

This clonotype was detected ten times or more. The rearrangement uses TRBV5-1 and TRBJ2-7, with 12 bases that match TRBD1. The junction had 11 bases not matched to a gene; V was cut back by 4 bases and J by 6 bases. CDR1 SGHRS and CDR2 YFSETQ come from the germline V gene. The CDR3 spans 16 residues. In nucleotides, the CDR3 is TGCGCCAGCAGCAAGGGGGGACAGGGGGCATTCGGCGAGCAGTACTTC. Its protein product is CASSKGGQGAFGEQYF.

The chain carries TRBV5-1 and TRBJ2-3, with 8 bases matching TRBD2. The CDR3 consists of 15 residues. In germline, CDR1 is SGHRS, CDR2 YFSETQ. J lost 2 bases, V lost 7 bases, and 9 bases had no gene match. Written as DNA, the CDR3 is TGCGCCAGCCGTTCGTTAGCGGGAACCACAGATACGCAGTATTTT. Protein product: CASRSLAGTTDTQYF.

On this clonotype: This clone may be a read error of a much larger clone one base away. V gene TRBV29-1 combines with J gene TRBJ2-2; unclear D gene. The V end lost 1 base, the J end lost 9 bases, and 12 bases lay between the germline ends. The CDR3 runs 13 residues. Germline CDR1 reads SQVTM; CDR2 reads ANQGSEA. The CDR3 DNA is TGCAGCGTTGAAGTCATGGGAACCCGGGAGCTGTTTTTT. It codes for CSVEVMGTRELFF.

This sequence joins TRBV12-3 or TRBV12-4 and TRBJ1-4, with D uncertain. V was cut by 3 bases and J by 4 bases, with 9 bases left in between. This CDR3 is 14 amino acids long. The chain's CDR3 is CASSLLGRNEKLFF. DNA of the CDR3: TGTGCCAGCAGTTTGCTAGGTCGTAATGAAAAACTGTTTTTT.

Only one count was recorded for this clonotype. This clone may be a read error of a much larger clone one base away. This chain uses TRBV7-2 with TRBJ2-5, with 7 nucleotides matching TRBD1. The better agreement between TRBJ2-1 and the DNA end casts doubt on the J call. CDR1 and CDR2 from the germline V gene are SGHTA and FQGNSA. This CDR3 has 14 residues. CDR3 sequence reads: CASSPGTVYKTQFF. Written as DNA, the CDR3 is TGTGCCAGCAGCCCCGGGACAGTCTATAAGACCCAGTTCTTC.

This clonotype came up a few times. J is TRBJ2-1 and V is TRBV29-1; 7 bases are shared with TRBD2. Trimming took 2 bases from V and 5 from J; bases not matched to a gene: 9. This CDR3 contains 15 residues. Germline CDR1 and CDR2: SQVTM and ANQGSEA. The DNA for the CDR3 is TGCAGCGTTGAAATTTTTTGGCTAGCGGACAATGAGCAGTTCTTC. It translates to CSVEIFWLADNEQFF.

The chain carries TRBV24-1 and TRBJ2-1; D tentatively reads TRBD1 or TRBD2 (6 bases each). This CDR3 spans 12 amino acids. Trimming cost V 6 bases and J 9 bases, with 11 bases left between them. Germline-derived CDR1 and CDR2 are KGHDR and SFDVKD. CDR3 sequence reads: CATSSGGTEQFF. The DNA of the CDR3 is TGTGCCACCAGTTCCGGGGGCACTGAGCAGTTCTTC.

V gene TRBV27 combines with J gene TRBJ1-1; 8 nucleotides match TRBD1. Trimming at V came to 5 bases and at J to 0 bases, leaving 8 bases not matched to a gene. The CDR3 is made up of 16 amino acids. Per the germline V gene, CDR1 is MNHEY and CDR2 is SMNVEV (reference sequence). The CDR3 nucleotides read TGTGCCAGCAGTCTTACAGGGGGGAGTTTGAACACTGAAGCTTTCTTT. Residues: CASSLTGGSLNTEAFF.

Here the CDR3 reads CAAAETSYEQYF. For the CDR3, the DNA is TGTGCCGCCGCGGAGACATCCTACGAGCAGTACTTC. This chain connects TRBV6-6 to TRBJ2-7; D gene uncertain. There are 12 residues in the CDR3. Germline V gives CDR1 MNHNY, CDR2 SVGAGI (reference sequence). With 11 bases removed from V and 1 base from J, the gap between germline ends came to 12 bases.

The CDR3 protein is CASSARDYPYNEQFF. The CDR3 nucleotides are TGTGCCAGCAGCGCCCGGGACTACCCCTACAATGAGCAGTTCTTC. V and J are TRBV9 and TRBJ2-1; 7 bases align to TRBD2. With V trimmed by 3 bases and J by 2 bases, 5 bases remained unmatched. Germline assignment: CDR1 SGDLS and CDR2 YYNGEE. The CDR3 is 15 amino acids.

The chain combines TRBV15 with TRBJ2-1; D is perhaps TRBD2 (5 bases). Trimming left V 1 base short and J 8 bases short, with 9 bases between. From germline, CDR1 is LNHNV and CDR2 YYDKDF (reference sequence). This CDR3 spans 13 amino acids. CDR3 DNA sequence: TGTGCCACCAGCAGAGGGTCGGGGTATGAGCAGTTCTTC. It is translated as CATSRGSGYEQFF.

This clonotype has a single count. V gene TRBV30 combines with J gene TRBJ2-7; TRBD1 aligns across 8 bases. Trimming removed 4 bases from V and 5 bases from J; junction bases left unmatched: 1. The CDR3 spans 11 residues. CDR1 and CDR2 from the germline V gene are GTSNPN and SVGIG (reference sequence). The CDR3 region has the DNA TGTGCCTGGAAGGACAGGGACGAGCAGTACTTC. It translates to CAWKDRDEQYF. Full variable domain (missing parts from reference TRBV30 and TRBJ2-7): SQTIHQWPATLVQPVGSPLSLECTVEGTSNPNLYWYRQAAGRGLQLLFYSVGIGQISSEVPQNLSASRPQDRQFILSSKKLLLSDSGFYLCAWKDRDEQYFGPGTRLTVT.

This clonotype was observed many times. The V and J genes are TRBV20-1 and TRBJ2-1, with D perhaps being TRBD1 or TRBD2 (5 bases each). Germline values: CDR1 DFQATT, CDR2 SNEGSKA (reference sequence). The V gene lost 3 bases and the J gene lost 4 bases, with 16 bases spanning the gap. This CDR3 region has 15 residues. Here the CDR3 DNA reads TGCAGTGCTAGCCGGGACCAGGGTTGGTACAATGAGCAGTTCTTC. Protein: CSASRDQGWYNEQFF.

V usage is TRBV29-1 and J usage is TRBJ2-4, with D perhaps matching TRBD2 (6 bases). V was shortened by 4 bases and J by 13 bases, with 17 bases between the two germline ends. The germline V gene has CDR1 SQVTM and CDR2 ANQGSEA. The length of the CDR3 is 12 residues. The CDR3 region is CSVAPGVNEQYF. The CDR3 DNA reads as TGCAGCGTTGCCCCGGGAGTAAATGAGCAGTACTTC.

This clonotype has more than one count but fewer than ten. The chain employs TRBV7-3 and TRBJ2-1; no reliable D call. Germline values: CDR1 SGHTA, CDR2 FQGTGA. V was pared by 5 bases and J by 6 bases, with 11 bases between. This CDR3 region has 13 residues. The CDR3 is CASSPIGSNEQFF. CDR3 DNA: TGTGCCAGCAGCCCGATAGGTAGCAATGAGCAGTTCTTC.

The DNA for the CDR3 is TGTGCCACGGCGGCTTCGGCTAGCGGGAGTGGAGAGACCCAGTACTTC. This translates into CATAASASGSGETQYF. This chain connects TRBV24-1 to TRBJ2-7; 10 bases are a match to TRBD2. With the DNA end fitting TRBJ2-5 better, the J assignment may be wrong. Per the germline V gene, CDR1 is KGHDR and CDR2 is SFDVKD. The CDR3 is made up of 16 amino acids.

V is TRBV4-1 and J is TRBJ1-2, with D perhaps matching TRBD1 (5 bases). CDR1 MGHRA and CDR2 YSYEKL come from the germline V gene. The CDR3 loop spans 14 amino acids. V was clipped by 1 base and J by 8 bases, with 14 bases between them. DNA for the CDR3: TGCGCCAGCAGCCAAGTATCCAGGGAGGACGGCTACACCTTC. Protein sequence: CASSQVSREDGYTF.